This is a list of T cell receptor beta chains from one sample in a study of T cells in Graves' hyperthyroidism and ophthalmopathy. TCRdb called the multiplex PCR reads again in MiXCR, with one record for every CDR3 protein. The sample includes fewer than 550,000 distinct CDR3 sequences, around a quarter of them seen just once. The sample consisted of blood. All receptors come from a woman in her 30s with Graves' ophthalmopathy. The CDR3 runs from the conserved cysteine through the conserved F or W.

V	J	CDR3
TRBV9	TRBJ2-5	CASSVGGSRETQYF
TRBV20-1	TRBJ1-2	CSATRTGTGYTF
TRBV28	TRBJ2-7	CASSLMYASYEQYF
TRBV20-1	TRBJ2-7	CSASLPAMTYEQYF
TRBV18	TRBJ1-1	CASSRKGGGTNTEAFF
TRBV9	TRBJ1-1	CASSPGKSNTEAFF
TRBV29-1	TRBJ1-2	CSVLPWDSYGYTF
TRBV4-2	TRBJ1-2	CASSQVDSSYGYTF
TRBV18	TRBJ1-3	CASSPRRTSSGNTIYF
TRBV6-5	TRBJ1-2	CASSNTPGSKGGYTF
TRBV11-2	TRBJ2-5	CASSLEPWGTQYF
TRBV2	TRBJ1-1	CARAGQNTEAFF
TRBV20-1	TRBJ2-6	CSASDREPLSGANVLTF
TRBV30	TRBJ2-4	CAWSVPGGSGAKNIQYF
TRBV5-1	TRBJ1-1	CASSLGWITSEAFF
TRBV28	TRBJ2-7	CASSLMSGEAYEQYF
TRBV12-3/TRBV12-4	TRBJ2-2	CASRTSGSDGTGELFF
TRBV6-5	TRBJ2-7	CASSPSTGGSYEQYF